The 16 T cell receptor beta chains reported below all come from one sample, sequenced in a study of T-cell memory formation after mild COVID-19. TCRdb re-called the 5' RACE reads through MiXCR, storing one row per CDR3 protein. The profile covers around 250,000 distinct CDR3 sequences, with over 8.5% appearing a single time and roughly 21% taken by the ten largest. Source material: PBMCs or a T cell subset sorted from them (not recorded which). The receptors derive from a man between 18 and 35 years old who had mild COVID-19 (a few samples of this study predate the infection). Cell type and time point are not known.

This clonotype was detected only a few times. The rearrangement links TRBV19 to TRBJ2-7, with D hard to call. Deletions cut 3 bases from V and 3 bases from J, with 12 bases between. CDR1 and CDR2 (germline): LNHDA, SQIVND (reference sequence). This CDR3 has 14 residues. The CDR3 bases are TGTGCCAGTAGTATGGCCCTATTGGGCTACGAGCAGTACGTC. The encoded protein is CASSMALLGYEQYV.

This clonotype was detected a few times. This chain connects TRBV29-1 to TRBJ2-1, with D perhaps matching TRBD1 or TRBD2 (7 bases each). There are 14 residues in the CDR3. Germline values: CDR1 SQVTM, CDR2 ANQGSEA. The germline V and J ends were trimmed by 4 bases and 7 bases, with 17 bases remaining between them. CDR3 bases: TGCAGCGTTGTGGGGGGGGACAGTCGAAATGAGCAGTTCTTC. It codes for CSVVGGDSRNEQFF.

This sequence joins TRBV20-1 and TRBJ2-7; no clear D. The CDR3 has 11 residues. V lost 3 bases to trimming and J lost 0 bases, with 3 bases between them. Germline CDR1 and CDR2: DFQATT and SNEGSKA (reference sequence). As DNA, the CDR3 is TGCAGTGCTAGGGCCTCCTACGAGCAGTACTTC. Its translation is CSARASYEQYF.

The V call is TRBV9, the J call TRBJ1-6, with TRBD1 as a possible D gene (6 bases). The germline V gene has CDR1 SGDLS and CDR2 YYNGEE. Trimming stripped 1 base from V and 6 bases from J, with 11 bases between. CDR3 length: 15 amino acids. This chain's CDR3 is CASSVSGGSNSPLHF. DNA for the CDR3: TGTGCCAGCAGCGTATCCGGGGGCTCTAATTCACCCCTCCACTTT.

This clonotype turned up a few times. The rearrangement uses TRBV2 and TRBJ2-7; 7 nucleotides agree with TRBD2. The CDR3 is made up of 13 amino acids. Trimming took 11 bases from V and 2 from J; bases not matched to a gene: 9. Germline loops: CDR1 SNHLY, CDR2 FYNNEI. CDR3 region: CAGARDYTYEQYF. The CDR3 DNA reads TGTGCCGGCGCCCGGGACTATACCTACGAGCAGTACTTC.

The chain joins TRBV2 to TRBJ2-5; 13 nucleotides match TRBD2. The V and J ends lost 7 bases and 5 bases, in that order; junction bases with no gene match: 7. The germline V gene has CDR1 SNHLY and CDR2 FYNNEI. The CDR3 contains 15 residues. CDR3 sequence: CASTLTSGGAETQYF. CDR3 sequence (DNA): TGTGCCAGCACCCTAACTAGCGGGGGGGCTGAGACCCAGTACTTC.

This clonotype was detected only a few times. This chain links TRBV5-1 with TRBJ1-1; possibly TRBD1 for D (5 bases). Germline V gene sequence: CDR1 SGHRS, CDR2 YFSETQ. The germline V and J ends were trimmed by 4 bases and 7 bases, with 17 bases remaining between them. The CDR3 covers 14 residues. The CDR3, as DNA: TGCGCCAGCAGCCCCGAGCCCGACAGAAATGAAGCTTTCTTT. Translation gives CASSPEPDRNEAFF.

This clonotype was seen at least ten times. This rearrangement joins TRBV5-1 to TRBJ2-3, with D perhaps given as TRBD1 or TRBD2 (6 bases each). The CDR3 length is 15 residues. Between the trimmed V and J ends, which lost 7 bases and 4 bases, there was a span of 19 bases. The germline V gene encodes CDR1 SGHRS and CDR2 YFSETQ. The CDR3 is CASSPVGGSADTQYF. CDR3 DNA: TGCGCCAGCTCCCCGGTGGGGGGCAGTGCAGATACGCAGTATTTT.

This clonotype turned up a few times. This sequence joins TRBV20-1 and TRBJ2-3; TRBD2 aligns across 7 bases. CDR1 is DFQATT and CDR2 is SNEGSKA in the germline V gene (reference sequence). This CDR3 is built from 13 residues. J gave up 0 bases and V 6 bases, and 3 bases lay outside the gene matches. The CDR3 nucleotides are TGCAGTGCGGGGGGGATAAGCACAGATACGCAGTATTTT. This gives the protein CSAGGISTDTQYF.

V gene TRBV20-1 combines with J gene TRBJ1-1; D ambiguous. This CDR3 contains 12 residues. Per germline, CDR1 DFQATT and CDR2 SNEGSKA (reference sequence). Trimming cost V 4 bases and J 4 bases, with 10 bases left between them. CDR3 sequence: CSAKLESTEAFF. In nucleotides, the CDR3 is TGCAGTGCTAAGCTGGAATCCACTGAAGCTTTCTTT.

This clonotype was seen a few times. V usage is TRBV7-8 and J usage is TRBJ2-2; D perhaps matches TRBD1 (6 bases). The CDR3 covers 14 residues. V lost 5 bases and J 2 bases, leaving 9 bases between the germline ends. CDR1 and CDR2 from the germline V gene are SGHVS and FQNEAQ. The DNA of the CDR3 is TGTGCCAGCAGCCCCGGGACAAACACCGGGGAGCTGTTTTTT. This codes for CASSPGTNTGELFF.

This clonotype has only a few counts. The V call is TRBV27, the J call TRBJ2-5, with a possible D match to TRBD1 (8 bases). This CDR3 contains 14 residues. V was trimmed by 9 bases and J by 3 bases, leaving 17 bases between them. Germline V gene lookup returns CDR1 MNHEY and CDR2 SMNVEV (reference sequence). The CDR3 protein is CARCTGGREETQYF. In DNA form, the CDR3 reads TGTGCCAGATGCACAGGGGGGAGGGAAGAGACCCAGTACTTC.

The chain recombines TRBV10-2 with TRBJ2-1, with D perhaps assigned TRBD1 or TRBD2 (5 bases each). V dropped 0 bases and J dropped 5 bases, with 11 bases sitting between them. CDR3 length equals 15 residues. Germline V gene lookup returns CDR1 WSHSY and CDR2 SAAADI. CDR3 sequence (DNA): TGCGCCAGCAGTGAGTCGTGGGGCGGGCACAATGAGCAGTTCTTC. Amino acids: CASSESWGGHNEQFF.

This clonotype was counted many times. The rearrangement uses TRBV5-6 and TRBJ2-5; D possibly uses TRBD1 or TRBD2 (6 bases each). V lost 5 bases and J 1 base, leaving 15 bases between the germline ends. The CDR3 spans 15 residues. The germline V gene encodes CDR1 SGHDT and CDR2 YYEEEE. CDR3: CASSPLSGAQETQYF. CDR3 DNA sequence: TGTGCCAGCAGTCCGCTGTCGGGGGCCCAAGAGACCCAGTACTTC.

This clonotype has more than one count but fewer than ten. DNA for the CDR3: TGTGCCAGCAGTTACAGGACAGAATATGGCTACACCTTC. Its protein product is CASSYRTEYGYTF. V is TRBV6-5 and J is TRBJ1-2; TRBD1 is a possible D gene (6 bases). Trimming removed 2 bases from V and 5 bases from J, with 9 bases in between. The CDR3 is 13 amino acids. Looked up from germline, CDR1 is MNHEY and CDR2 is SVGAGI.

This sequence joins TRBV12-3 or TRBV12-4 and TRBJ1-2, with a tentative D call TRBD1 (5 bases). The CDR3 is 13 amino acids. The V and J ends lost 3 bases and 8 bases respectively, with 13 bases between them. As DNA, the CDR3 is TGTGCCAGCAGTTTCCGCGACAGCGAAGGCTACACCTTC. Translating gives CASSFRDSEGYTF.